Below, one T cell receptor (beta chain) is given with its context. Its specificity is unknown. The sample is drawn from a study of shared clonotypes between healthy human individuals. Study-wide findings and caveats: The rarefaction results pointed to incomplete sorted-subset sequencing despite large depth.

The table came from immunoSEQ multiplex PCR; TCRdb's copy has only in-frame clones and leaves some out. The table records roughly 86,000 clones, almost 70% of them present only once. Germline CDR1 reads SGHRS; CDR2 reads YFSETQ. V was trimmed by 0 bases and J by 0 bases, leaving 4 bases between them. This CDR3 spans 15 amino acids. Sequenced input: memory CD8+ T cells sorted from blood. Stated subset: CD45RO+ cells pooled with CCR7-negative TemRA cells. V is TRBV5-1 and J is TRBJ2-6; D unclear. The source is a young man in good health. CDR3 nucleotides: TGCGCCAGCAGCTTGGGCAGCTCTGGGGCCAACGTCCTGACTTTC. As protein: CASSLGSSGANVLTF.